The 23 T cell receptor beta chains in this list originate from one sample, sequenced in a study of blood T cell repertoires in COVID-19. Here immunoSEQ multiplex PCR was the method, and the copy in TCRdb shows in-frame clones only, minus some. Of about 310,000 clones listed, over 75% are singletons. The sample consisted of PBMCs or T cells enriched from blood (not recorded which). Receptors were obtained from a woman aged 35 to 49 who had recovered from COVID-19.

The chain uses TRBV11-2 and TRBJ2-3; a possible D gene is TRBD1 (7 bases). The germline CDR1 and CDR2 sequences are SGHAT and FQNNGV. This CDR3 contains 15 residues. Trimming stripped 3 bases from V and 0 bases from J, with 10 bases between. In DNA, the CDR3 is TGTGCCAGCAGCTTCGCGGGACAGAGCACAGATACGCAGTATTTT. Protein: CASSFAGQSTDTQYF.

The chain employs TRBV28 and TRBJ1-3; no clear D gene. The CDR3 sequence is 16 residues long. Germline assignment: CDR1 MDHEN and CDR2 SYDVKM. The V and J ends lost 4 bases and 1 base respectively, with 14 bases between them. The CDR3 region is CASSSLQARSGNTIYF. The CDR3, as DNA: TGTGCCAGCAGTTCCCTCCAGGCCAGGTCTGGAAACACCATATATTTT.

This chain links TRBV20-1 with TRBJ2-1, with D possibly being TRBD1 (6 bases). Per germline, CDR1 DFQATT and CDR2 SNEGSKA (reference sequence). This CDR3 is built from 16 residues. Trimming removed 3 bases at V and 7 bases at J, with 22 bases between. Here the CDR3 DNA reads TGCAGTGCTAGTACCTTTGGACAGTCGAGTAAGAATGAGCAGTTCTTC. It is translated as CSASTFGQSSKNEQFF.

The CDR3 loop is CASRRGKDTEAFF. CDR3 nucleotides: TGTGCCAGCAGGAGGGGGAAGGACACTGAAGCTTTCTTT. This chain uses TRBV6-5 with TRBJ1-1, with a tentative D call TRBD1 (6 bases). Trimming cost V 6 bases and J 3 bases, with 11 bases left between them. The CDR3 contains 13 residues. From germline, CDR1 is MNHEY and CDR2 SVGAGI.

The genes are TRBV6-5 and TRBJ1-6; 9 positions agree with TRBD1. With V trimmed by 6 bases and J by 6 bases, 3 bases remained unmatched. This CDR3 is built from 14 residues. Per germline, CDR1 MNHEY and CDR2 SVGAGI. The CDR3 DNA follows: TGTGCCAGCAGGGGGGGACAGGGTAATTCACCCCTCCACTTT. It specifies CASRGGQGNSPLHF.

Regarding this clone: Different DNA sequences within this sample yield the same CDR3. This chain connects TRBV9 to TRBJ2-7; 8 bases line up with TRBD2. The CDR3 loop spans 15 amino acids. V lost 0 bases, J lost 0 bases, and 2 bases stayed unmatched. Germline values: CDR1 SGDLS, CDR2 YYNGEE. In DNA, the CDR3 is TGTGCCAGCAGCGTAGCGGGAGGGAGCTCCTACGAGCAGTACTTC. It is translated as CASSVAGGSSYEQYF.

This chain links TRBV7-9 with TRBJ1-4, with TRBD1 matching over 8 bases. This CDR3 contains 15 residues. Germline V gene lookup returns CDR1 SEHNR and CDR2 FQNEAQ (reference sequence). The junction had 7 bases not matched to a gene; V was cut back by 0 bases and J by 10 bases. The CDR3 sequence is CASSLASGGEGKLFF. The DNA for the CDR3 is TGTGCCAGCAGCTTAGCATCAGGGGGCGAGGGAAAACTGTTTTTT.

V and J are TRBV5-6 and TRBJ1-4; possibly TRBD1 for D (6 bases). The CDR3 loop spans 15 amino acids. V was clipped by 2 bases and J by 7 bases, with 15 bases between them. Germline V gene data show CDR1 as SGHDT and CDR2 as YYEEEE. CDR3 region: CASSLGRGRSEKLFF. For the CDR3, the DNA is TGTGCCAGCAGCTTAGGCAGGGGCCGTTCTGAAAAACTGTTTTTT.

CDR3 sequence: CASSSTGWSGYTF. The CDR3 bases are TGTGCCAGTAGTAGTACAGGGTGGAGCGGCTACACCTTC. The chain combines TRBV19 with TRBJ1-2; D perhaps matches TRBD1 (6 bases). With 4 bases removed from V and 8 bases from J, the gap between germline ends came to 14 bases. Germline V lookup: CDR1 LNHDA, CDR2 SQIVND (reference sequence). The CDR3 length is 13 residues.

This chain uses TRBV9 with TRBJ2-2, with D tentatively TRBD2 (5 bases). Trimming took off 4 bases at V and 4 bases at J, with 20 bases between the two ends. The CDR3 covers 17 residues. Per the germline V gene, CDR1 is SGDLS and CDR2 is YYNGEE. The CDR3 region has the DNA TGTGCCAGCAGCCATCCCCGGGATGGCAAGAGCACCGGGGAGCTGTTTTTT. Translation: CASSHPRDGKSTGELFF.

This chain joins TRBV5-4 and TRBJ2-3; D is unresolved. The CDR3 sequence is 13 residues long. Germline CDR1 is SGHNT and CDR2 is YYREEE (reference sequence). The V end lost 0 bases, the J end lost 6 bases, and 8 bases lay between the germline ends. CDR3 protein: CASSLVPPDTQYF. As DNA, the CDR3 is TGTGCCAGCAGCTTGGTCCCCCCGGATACGCAGTATTTT.

The chain combines TRBV14 with TRBJ2-1; D uncertain. This CDR3 contains 14 residues. In germline, CDR1 is SGHDN, CDR2 FVKESK. Trimming cost V 1 base and J 7 bases, with 11 bases left between them. The CDR3, as DNA: TGTGCCAGCAGCCAAGTAACGGGTCGGAATGAGCAGTTCTTC. Translation gives CASSQVTGRNEQFF.

The chain couples TRBV5-1 to TRBJ1-5, with 7 bases that match TRBD1. CDR1 SGHRS and CDR2 YFSETQ come from the germline V gene. J was trimmed by 4 bases and V by 0 bases; bases with no gene match: 4. This CDR3 has 15 residues. CDR3 coding DNA: TGCGCCAGCAGCTTGGGACAGGGAGAAAATCAGCCCCAGCATTTT. This codes for CASSLGQGENQPQHF.

This rearrangement joins TRBV30 to TRBJ2-7; 9 nucleotides agree with TRBD1. Germline trimming cut 4 bases from V and 4 bases from J; bases unmatched to any gene: 8. Per the germline V gene, CDR1 is GTSNPN and CDR2 is SVGIG (reference sequence). The CDR3 spans 14 residues. Written as DNA, the CDR3 is TGTGCCTGGAATGGGGACAGGGTATCTTACGAGCAGTACTTC. This sequence encodes CAWNGDRVSYEQYF.

The chain recombines TRBV3-1 (or the pseudogene TRBV3-2) with TRBJ1-2; 8 nucleotides align to TRBD1. The CDR3 spans 13 residues. With 6 bases clipped from V and 5 bases from J, the junction kept 5 bases outside the gene matches. Per the germline V gene, CDR1 is LGHDT and CDR2 is YNNKEL (reference sequence). The CDR3 region has the DNA TGTGCCAGCAGACCCGGGACAGGTTATGGCTACACCTTC. This gives the protein CASRPGTGYGYTF.

The chain links TRBV6-6 to TRBJ2-7; D might be TRBD2 (5 bases). Germline V gene lookup returns CDR1 MNHNY and CDR2 SVGAGI (reference sequence). The CDR3 has 13 amino acids. Trimming shortened V by 3 bases and J by 2 bases, and 8 bases separated the two germline ends. The CDR3 DNA sequence: TGTGCCAGCAGTTATCGGGAAACCTACGAGCAGTACTTC. Amino acid sequence: CASSYRETYEQYF.

The chain carries TRBV7-3 and TRBJ2-3, with D maybe TRBD1 (6 bases). Trimming cost V 6 bases and J 0 bases, with 10 bases left between them. This CDR3 is built from 14 residues. CDR1 and CDR2 from the germline V gene are SGHTA and FQGTGA. The CDR3 bases are TGTGCCAGCAGGTTACAGGGTAGCACAGATACGCAGTATTTT. This sequence encodes CASRLQGSTDTQYF.

This chain uses TRBV28 with TRBJ2-1; 9 bases agree with TRBD2. The V gene end was trimmed by 2 bases and the J gene end by 16 bases; junction bases not matched to a gene: 3. The CDR3 has 11 residues. Germline V gives CDR1 MDHEN, CDR2 SYDVKM. The CDR3 nucleotides read TGTGCCAGCAGTTTAGCGGGGGGGACTTTCTTC. This sequence encodes CASSLAGGTFF.

The chain is built from TRBV15 and TRBJ2-7; possibly TRBD1 for D (6 bases). CDR3 length equals 15 residues. With 0 bases removed from V and 6 bases from J, the gap between germline ends came to 15 bases. The germline gives CDR1 LNHNV, CDR2 YYDKDF (reference sequence). In nucleotides, the CDR3 is TGTGCCACCAGCAGAGATCGGCAGGGGCAGGGCGAGCAGTACTTC. This gives the protein CATSRDRQGQGEQYF.

The chain joins TRBV7-9 to TRBJ1-4, with TRBD1 as a possible D gene (6 bases). V dropped 4 bases and J dropped 2 bases, with 14 bases sitting between them. The CDR3 totals 16 residues. Germline CDR1 is SEHNR and CDR2 is FQNEAQ (reference sequence). The CDR3 nucleotides are TGTGCCAGCAGCTACCGACAGGCTGGGACTAATGAAAAACTGTTTTTT. Protein: CASSYRQAGTNEKLFF.

The chain has TRBV4-3 and TRBJ1-5; perhaps TRBD1 as D (6 bases). Trimming removed 3 bases at V and 6 bases at J, with 15 bases between. The CDR3 consists of 15 residues. Germline V CDR1 and CDR2: LGHNA, YSLEER. CDR3 sequence reads: CASSQGRQAFQPQHF. DNA for the CDR3: TGCGCCAGCAGCCAGGGACGACAGGCTTTTCAGCCCCAGCATTTT.

In DNA, the CDR3 is TGTGCCACCAGGTTAGGGGTAAACACTGAAGCTTTCTTT. It yields the protein CATRLGVNTEAFF. The chain couples TRBV24-1 to TRBJ1-1; D is possibly TRBD1 (5 bases). This CDR3 has 13 amino acids. Germline V gene lookup returns CDR1 KGHDR and CDR2 SFDVKD. Between the trimmed V and J ends, which lost 7 bases and 2 bases, there was a span of 10 bases.

The rearrangement uses TRBV24-1 and TRBJ2-1; TRBD1 agrees at 8 bases. The trim removed 1 base at V and 7 bases at J, leaving 5 bases unmatched. Germline CDR1 reads KGHDR; CDR2 reads SFDVKD. The CDR3 runs to 15 residues. The CDR3 here is CATSDFGRGPNEQFF. CDR3 in DNA: TGTGCCACCAGTGATTTCGGCAGGGGGCCGAATGAGCAGTTCTTC.